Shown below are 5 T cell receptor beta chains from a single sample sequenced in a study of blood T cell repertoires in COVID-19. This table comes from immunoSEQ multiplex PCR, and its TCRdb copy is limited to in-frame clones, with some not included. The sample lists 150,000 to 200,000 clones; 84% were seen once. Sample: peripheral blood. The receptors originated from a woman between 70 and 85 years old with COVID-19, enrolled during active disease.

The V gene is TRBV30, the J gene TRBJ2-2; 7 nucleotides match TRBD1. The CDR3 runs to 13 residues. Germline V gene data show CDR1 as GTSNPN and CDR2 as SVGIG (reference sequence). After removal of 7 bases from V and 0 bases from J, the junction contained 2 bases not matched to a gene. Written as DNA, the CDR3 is TGTGCCTCAGGGACAGCGAACACCGGGGAGCTGTTTTTT. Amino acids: CASGTANTGELFF.

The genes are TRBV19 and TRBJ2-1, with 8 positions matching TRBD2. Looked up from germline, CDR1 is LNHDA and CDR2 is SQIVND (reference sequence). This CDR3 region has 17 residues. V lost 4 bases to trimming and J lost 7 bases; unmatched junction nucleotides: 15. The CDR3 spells CASSRRAVLAGPNEQFF. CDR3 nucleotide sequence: TGTGCCAGTAGTAGGAGGGCCGTCTTAGCGGGGCCGAATGAGCAGTTCTTC.

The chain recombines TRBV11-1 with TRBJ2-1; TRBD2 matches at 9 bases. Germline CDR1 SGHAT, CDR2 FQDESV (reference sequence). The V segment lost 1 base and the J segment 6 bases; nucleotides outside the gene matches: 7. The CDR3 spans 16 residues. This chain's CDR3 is CASSLGGTSRLNEQFF. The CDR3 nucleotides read TGTGCCAGCAGCTTAGGAGGGACTAGCAGACTCAATGAGCAGTTCTTC.

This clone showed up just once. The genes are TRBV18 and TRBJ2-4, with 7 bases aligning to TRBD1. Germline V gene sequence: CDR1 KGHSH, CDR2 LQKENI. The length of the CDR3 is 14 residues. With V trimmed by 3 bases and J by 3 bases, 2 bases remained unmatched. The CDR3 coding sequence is TGTGCCAGCTCACCCGGGACAGACAAAAACATTCAGTACTTC. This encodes CASSPGTDKNIQYF. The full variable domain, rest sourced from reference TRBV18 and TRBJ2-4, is NAGVMQNPRHLVRRRGQEARLRCSPMKGHSHVYWYRQLPEEGLKFMVYLQKENIIDESGMPKERFSAEFPKEGPSILRIQQVVRGDSAAYFCASSPGTDKNIQYFGAGTRLSVL.

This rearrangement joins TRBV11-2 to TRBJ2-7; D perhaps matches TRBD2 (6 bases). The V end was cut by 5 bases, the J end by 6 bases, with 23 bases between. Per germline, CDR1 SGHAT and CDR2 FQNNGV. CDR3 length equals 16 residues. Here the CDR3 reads CASSPTAGTLAGEQYF. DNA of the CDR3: TGTGCCAGCAGCCCTACGGCGGGAACTCTAGCTGGCGAGCAGTACTTC.